The clone carrying this TCR beta chain appeared a few times. These data come from a study of cytomegalovirus exposure and HLA in healthy donors. This PCR relied on a set of 60 Vbeta primers and 13 Jbeta primers. Original methodology: Later, an analysis found around 77 million unique TCR beta chains, and about 9.9 million of these were shared. The data were produced by immunoSEQ multiplex PCR, yet TCRdb's version contains in-frame clones alone and is incomplete. D and trimming come from the DNA, and the V and J calls and clone size come from that table. The data contain about 130,000 clones, around 74% of them singletons. CDR1 is SGDLS, CDR2 YYNGEE, per germline. The CDR3 loop spans 15 amino acids. The V and J ends lost 0 bases and 8 bases, in that order; junction bases with no gene match: 6.

Sequencing input: PBMCs. The chain has TRBV9 and TRBJ2-1; 9 positions match TRBD2. This TCR derives from a woman aged 45-65 years in good health and CMV-seropositive. CDR3 amino acids: CASSVAGGGAYEQFF. DNA for the CDR3: TGTGCCAGCAGCGTAGCGGGCGGGGGGGCCTATGAGCAGTTCTTC.